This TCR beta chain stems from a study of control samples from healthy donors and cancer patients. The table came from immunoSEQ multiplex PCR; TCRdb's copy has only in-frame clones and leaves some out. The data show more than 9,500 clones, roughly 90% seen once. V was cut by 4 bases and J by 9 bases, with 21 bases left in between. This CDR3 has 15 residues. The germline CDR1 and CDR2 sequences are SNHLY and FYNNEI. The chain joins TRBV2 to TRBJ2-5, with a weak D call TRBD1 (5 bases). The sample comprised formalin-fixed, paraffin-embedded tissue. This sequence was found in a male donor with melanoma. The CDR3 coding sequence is TGTGCCAGCAGTGGGAAGGGGCGTCAGTCAGGTGCCCAGTACTTC. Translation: CASSGKGRQSGAQYF. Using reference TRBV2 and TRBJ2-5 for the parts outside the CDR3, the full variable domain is EPEVTQTPSHQVTQMGQEVILRCVPISNHLYFYWYRQILGQKVEFLVSFYNNEISEKSEIFDDQFSVERPDGSNFTLKIRSTKLEDSAMYFCASSGKGRQSGAQYFGPGTRLLVL.